This TCR beta chain was identified in a study of control samples from healthy donors and cancer patients. Points on this clone: The same CDR3 arises from other DNA sequences in this sample as well.

TCRdb keeps only in-frame clones here, not all; method: immunoSEQ multiplex PCR. Of 120,000 or so clones in the sample, about 92% are singletons; the top ten hold approximately 0.58%. The germline V gene encodes CDR1 KGHSH and CDR2 LQKENI. The V and J ends lost 3 bases and 7 bases, in that order; junction bases with no gene match: 3. The CDR3 runs to 13 residues. Specimen: PBMCs. The chain links TRBV18 to TRBJ2-7; 10 nucleotides align to TRBD1. The source is a man at least 80 years old with head and neck cancer. CDR3 sequence reads: CASSPRDRGEQYF. In DNA form, the CDR3 reads TGTGCCAGCTCACCCAGGGACAGGGGAGAGCAGTACTTC.